The clone carrying this TCR beta chain was observed at least ten times. With TRAV- and TRBV-specific primers, first-strand cDNA was made, covering the alpha and beta chains. It was with a constant-region primer and a V-primer adapter that TCRs were amplified over about 20 PCR cycles. Amplification of isolated mRNA was accomplished via in vitro transcription. TCRdb re-called the reads with MiXCR, one entry per CDR3 protein. The repertoire holds tens of thousands of distinct CDR3 sequences, with around a fifth as singletons. The sample belongs to a study of low-dose radiotherapy and immunotherapy resistance in tumors. Whole-study context: The treatment that patients received was intravenous nivolumab 240 mg every two weeks plus ipilimumab 1 mg/kg every six weeks. Every two weeks, cyclophosphamide 200 mg/m2 was infused one day before radiation plus immunotherapy. Once cycle 1 day 1 began, patients took oral aspirin 300 mg daily for four cycles.

Time point: after trial treatment. Treatment indicated: LDRT plus nivolumab, ipilimumab, low-dose cyclophosphamide and aspirin (RACIN trial). The receptor was derived from a female donor with ovarian cancer. Sequencing was performed on PBMCs, taken after low-dose radiotherapy plus immunotherapy.

The CDR3 DNA is TGTGCCAGCATATTCAGGGGAGGGTCGAACTATGGCTACACCTTC. Amino acid sequence: CASIFRGGSNYGYTF. The chain has TRBV7-2 and TRBJ1-2, with a weak D call TRBD1 (6 bases). CDR1 SGHTA and CDR2 FQGNSA come from the germline V gene. The CDR3 totals 15 residues. V dropped 7 bases and J dropped 2 bases, with 17 bases sitting between them.